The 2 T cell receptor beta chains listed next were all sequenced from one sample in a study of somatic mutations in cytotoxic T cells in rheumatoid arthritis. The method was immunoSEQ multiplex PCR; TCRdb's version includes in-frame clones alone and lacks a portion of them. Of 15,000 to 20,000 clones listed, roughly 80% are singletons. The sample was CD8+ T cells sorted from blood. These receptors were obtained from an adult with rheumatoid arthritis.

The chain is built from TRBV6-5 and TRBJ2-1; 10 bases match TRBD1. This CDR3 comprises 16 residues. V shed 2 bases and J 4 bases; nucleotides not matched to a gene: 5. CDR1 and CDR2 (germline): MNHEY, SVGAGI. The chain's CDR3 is CASSYKGTGVYNEQFF. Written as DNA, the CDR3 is TGTGCCAGCAGTTACAAAGGGACAGGGGTATACAATGAGCAGTTCTTC.

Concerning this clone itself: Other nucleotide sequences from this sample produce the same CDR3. CDR3 region: CASSQNTGELFF. In nucleotides, the CDR3 is TGCGCCAGCAGTCAGAACACCGGGGAGCTGTTTTTT. V and J are TRBV4-1 and TRBJ2-2; no clear D gene. Germline CDR1 is MGHRA and CDR2 is YSYEKL. Trimming left V 6 bases short and J 1 base short, with 3 bases between. This CDR3 is built from 12 residues.